The source of this T cell receptor beta chain is a study of control samples from healthy donors and cancer patients. Profiled with immunoSEQ multiplex PCR; TCRdb holds only in-frame clones, not every one. The data show approximately 150,000 clones, with approximately 92% seen just once and more than 3% held by the top ten. Germline CDR1 SEHNR, CDR2 FQNEAQ (reference sequence). The CDR3 extends over 14 amino acids. V trimming: 3 bases; J trimming: 4 bases; junction bases outside the gene matches: 5. The V and J genes are TRBV7-9 and TRBJ2-7; 8 positions match TRBD1. The clonotype originates from a man aged 25-45 years in good health. The sample consisted of blood. CDR3 loop: CASSLDRVSYEQYF. CDR3 in DNA: TGTGCCAGCAGCTTGGACAGGGTATCGTACGAGCAGTACTTC.